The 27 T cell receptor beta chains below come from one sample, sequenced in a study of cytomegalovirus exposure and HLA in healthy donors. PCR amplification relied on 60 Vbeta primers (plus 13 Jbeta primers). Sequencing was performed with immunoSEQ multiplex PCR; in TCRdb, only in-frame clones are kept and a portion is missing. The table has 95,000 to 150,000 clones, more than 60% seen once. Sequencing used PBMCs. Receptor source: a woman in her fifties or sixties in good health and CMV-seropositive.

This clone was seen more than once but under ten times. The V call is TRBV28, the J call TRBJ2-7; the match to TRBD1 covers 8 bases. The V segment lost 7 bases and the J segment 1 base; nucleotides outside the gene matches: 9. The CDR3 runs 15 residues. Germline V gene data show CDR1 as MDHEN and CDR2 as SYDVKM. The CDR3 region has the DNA TGTGCCAGCACCCAACGGACAGGGAAATCCTACGAGCAGTACTTC. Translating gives CASTQRTGKSYEQYF.

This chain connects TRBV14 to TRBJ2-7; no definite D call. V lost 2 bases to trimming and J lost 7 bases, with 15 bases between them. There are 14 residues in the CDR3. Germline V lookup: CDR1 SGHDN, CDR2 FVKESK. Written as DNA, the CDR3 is TGTGCCAGCAGCCAATCGATCAGGATCGGTGAGCAGTACTTC. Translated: CASSQSIRIGEQYF. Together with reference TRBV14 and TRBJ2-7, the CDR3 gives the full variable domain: EAGVTQFPSHSVIEKGQTVTLRCDPISGHDNLYWYRRVMGKEIKFLLHFVKESKQDESGMPNNRFLAERTGGTYSTLKVQPAELEDSGVYFCASSQSIRIGEQYFGPGTRLTVT.

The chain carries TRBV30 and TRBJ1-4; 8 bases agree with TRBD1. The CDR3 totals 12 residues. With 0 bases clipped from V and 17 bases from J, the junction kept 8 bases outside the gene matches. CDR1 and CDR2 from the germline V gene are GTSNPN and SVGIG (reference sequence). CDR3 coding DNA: TGTGCCTGGAGTGTACCTTGGACAGGGAGTTTTTTT. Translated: CAWSVPWTGSFF. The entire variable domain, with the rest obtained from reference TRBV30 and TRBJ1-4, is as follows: SQTIHQWPATLVQPVGSPLSLECTVEGTSNPNLYWYRQAAGRGLQLLFYSVGIGQISSEVPQNLSASRPQDRQFILSSKKLLLSDSGFYLCAWSVPWTGSFFGSGTQLSVL.

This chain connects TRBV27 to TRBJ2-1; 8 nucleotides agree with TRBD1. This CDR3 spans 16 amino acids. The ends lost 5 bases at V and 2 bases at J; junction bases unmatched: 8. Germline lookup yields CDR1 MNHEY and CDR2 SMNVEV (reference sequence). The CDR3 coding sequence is TGTGCCAGCAGTCCCTATACAGGGGGGACCTACAATGAGCAGTTCTTC. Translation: CASSPYTGGTYNEQFF.

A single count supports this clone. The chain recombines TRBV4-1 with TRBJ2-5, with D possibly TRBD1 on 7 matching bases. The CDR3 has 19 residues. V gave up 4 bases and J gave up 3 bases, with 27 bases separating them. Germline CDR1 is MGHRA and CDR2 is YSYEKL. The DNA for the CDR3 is TGCGCCAGCAGCCTAGAAGACAGGGCTTACGGGAGCGCGGAAGAGACCCAGTACTTC. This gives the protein CASSLEDRAYGSAEETQYF.

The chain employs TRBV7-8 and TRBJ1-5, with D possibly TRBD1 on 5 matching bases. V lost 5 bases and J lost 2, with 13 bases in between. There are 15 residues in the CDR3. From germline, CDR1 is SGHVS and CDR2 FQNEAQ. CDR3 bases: TGTGCCAGCAGCCCAGGGAGGGGACGCAATCAGCCCCAGCATTTT. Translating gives CASSPGRGRNQPQHF.

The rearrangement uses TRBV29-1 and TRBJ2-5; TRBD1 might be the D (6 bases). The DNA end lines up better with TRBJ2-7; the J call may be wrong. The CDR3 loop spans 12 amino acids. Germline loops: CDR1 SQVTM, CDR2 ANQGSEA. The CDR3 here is CSVQGNSYEQYF. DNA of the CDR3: TGCAGCGTACAGGGTAATTCCTACGAGCAGTACTTC.

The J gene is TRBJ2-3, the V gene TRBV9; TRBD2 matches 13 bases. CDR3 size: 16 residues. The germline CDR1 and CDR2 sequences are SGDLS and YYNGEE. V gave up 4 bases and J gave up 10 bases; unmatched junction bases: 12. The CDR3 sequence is CASSTGGTSGASAQYF. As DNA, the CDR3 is TGTGCCAGCAGCACAGGGGGGACTAGCGGGGCCTCTGCGCAGTATTTT.

The DNA for the CDR3 is TGTGCCAGCAGCTTAGGAGCGGGGGTTTCCTACGAGCAGTACTTC. Residues: CASSLGAGVSYEQYF. The chain recombines TRBV7-9 with TRBJ2-7; TRBD2 matches at 8 bases. Germline V gene lookup returns CDR1 SEHNR and CDR2 FQNEAQ (reference sequence). The junction had 3 bases not matched to a gene; V was cut back by 1 base and J by 1 base. The CDR3 consists of 15 residues. Using reference TRBV7-9 and TRBJ2-7 for the parts outside the CDR3, the full variable domain is DTGVSQNPRHKITKRGQNVTFRCDPISEHNRLYWYRQTLGQGPEFLTYFQNEAQLEKSRLLSDRFSAERPKGSFSTLEIQRTEQGDSAMYLCASSLGAGVSYEQYFGPGTRLTVT.

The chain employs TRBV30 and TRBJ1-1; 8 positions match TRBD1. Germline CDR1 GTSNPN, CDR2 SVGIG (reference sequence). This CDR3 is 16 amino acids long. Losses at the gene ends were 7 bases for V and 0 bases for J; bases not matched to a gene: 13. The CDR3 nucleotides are TGTGCCTCGCAGAGACAGGGGATAGCGCTGAACACTGAAGCTTTCTTT. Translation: CASQRQGIALNTEAFF.

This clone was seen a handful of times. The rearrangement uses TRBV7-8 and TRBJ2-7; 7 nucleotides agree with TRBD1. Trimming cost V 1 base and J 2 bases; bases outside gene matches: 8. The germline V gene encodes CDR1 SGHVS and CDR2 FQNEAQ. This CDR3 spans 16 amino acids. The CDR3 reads CASSLGRGREPYEQYF. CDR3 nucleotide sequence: TGTGCCAGCAGCTTAGGAAGGGGGCGCGAACCCTACGAGCAGTACTTC.

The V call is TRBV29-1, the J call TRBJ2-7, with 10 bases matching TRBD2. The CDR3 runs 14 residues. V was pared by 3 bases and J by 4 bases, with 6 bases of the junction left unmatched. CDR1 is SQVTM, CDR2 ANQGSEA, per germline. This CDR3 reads CSVDPSGGGYEQYF. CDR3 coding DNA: TGCAGCGTTGATCCTAGCGGGGGCGGATACGAGCAGTACTTC.

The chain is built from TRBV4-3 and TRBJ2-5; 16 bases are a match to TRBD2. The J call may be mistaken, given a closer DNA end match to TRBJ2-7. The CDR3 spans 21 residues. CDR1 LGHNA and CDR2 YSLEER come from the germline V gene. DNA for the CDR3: TGCGCCAGCAGCCAACGGACAGGGGAGGGACTAGCGGGAGGGCGCTCCTACGAGCAGTACTTC. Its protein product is CASSQRTGEGLAGGRSYEQYF.

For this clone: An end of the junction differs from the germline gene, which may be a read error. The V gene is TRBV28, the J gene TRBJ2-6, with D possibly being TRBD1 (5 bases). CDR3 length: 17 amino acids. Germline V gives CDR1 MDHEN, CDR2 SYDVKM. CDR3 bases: TGTGCCAGCAGCCGCCCTTTTGGGTCCTCTGGGGCCAACGGCCTGACTTTC. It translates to CASSRPFGSSGANGLTF.

CDR3 in amino acids: CASRDRVSGANVLTF. The CDR3 DNA reads as TGTGCCAGCAGGGACAGGGTCTCTGGGGCCAACGTCCTGACTTTC. The chain carries TRBV2 and TRBJ2-6; 8 bases match TRBD1. Unmatched junction bases numbered 1, after V lost 6 bases and J lost 0 bases. Per germline, CDR1 SNHLY and CDR2 FYNNEI. CDR3 length: 15 amino acids.

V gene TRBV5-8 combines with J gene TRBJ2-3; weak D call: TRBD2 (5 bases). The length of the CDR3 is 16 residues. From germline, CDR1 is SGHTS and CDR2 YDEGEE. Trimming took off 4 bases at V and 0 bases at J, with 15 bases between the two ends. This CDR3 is CASSASEASSTDTQYF. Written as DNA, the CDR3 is TGTGCCAGCAGCGCCTCGGAGGCCTCGAGCACAGATACGCAGTATTTT.

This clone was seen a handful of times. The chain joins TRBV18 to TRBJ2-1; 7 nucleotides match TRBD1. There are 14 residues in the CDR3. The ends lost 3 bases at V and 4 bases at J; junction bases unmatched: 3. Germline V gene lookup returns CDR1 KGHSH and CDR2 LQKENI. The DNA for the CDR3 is TGTGCCAGCTCACCGGGACAGTTATACAATGAGCAGTTCTTC. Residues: CASSPGQLYNEQFF.

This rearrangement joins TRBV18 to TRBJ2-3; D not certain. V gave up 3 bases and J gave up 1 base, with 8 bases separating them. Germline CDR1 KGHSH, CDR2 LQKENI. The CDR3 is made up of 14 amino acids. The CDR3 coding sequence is TGTGCCAGCTCACCGAGTGCCGGCACAGATACGCAGTATTTT. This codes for CASSPSAGTDTQYF.

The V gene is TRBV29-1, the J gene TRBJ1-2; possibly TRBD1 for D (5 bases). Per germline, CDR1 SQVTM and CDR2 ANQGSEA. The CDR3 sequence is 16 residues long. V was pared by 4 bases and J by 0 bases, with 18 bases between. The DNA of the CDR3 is TGCAGCGTTGGAATGGGGGGGGAGACAGCTAACTATGGCTACACCTTC. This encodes CSVGMGGETANYGYTF.

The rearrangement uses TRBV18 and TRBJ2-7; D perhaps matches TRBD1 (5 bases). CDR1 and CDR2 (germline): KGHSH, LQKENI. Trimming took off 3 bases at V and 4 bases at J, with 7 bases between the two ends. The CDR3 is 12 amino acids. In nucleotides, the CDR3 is TGTGCCAGCTCACCGACAGAGTACGAGCAGTACTTC. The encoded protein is CASSPTEYEQYF. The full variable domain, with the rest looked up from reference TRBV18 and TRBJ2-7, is NAGVMQNPRHLVRRRGQEARLRCSPMKGHSHVYWYRQLPEEGLKFMVYLQKENIIDESGMPKERFSAEFPKEGPSILRIQQVVRGDSAAYFCASSPTEYEQYFGPGTRLTVT.

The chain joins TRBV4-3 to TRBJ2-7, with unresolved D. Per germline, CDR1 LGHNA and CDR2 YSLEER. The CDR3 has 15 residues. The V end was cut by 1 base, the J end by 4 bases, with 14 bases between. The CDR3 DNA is TGCGCCAGCAGCCAAGGGTCTCCATTCGGGTACGAGCAGTACTTC. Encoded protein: CASSQGSPFGYEQYF.

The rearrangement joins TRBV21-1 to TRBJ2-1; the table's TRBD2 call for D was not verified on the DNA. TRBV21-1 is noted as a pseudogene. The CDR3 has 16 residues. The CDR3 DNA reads TGTGCCAGCAGACAATCCCTTAGCGGGGGCCAGAATGAGCAGTTCTTC. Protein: CASRQSLSGGQNEQFF.

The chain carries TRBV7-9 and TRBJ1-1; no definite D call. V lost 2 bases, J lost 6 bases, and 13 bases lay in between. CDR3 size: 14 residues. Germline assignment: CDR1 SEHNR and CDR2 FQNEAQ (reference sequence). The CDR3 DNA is TGTGCCAGCAGCTTAACAGTCCTCCCTCCTGAAGCTTTCTTT. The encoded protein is CASSLTVLPPEAFF.

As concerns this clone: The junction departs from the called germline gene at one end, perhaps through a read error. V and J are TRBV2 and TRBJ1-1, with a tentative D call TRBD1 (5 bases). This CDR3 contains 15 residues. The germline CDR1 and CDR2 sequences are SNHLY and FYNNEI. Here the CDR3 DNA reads TGCTGCCAGCAGAGGGTGAGTGCGGGGGGCACTGAAGCTTTCTTT. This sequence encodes CCQQRVSAGGTEAFF.

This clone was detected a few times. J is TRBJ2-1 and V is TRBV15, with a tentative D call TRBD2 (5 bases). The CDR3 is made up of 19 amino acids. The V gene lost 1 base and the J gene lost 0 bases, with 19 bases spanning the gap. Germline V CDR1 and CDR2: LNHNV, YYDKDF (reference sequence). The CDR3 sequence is CATSRVEFRTSSSYNEQFF. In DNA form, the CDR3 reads TGTGCCACCAGCAGAGTCGAATTCCGGACTTCGAGCTCCTACAATGAGCAGTTCTTC.

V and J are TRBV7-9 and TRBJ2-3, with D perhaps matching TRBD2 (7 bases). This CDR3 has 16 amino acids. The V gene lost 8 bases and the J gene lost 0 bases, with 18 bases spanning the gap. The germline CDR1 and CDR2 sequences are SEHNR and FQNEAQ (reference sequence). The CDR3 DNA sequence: TGTGCCAGCCCCTCGGGGGGCAGCCCTAGCACAGATACGCAGTATTTT. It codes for CASPSGGSPSTDTQYF.

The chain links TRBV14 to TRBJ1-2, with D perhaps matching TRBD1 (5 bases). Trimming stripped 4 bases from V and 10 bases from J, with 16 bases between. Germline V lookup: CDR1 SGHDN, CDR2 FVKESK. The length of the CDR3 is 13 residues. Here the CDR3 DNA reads TGTGCCAGCAGCCGCCAGGACATAGGCGCCTACACCTTC. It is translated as CASSRQDIGAYTF.